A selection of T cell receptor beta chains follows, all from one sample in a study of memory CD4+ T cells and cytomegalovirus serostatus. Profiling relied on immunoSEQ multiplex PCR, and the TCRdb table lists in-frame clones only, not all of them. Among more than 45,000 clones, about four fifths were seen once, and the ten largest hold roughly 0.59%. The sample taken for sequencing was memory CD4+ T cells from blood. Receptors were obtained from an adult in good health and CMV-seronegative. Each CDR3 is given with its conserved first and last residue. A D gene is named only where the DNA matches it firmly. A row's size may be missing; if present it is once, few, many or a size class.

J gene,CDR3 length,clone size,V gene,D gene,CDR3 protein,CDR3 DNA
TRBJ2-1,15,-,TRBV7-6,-,CASSLAGGASNEQFF,TGTGCCAGCAGCTTAGCAGGGGGAGCCTCCAATGAGCAGTTCTTC
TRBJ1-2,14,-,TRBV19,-,CATSSTAYNYGYTF,TGTGCCACGTCGTCGACAGCCTATAACTATGGCTACACCTTC
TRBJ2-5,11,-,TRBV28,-,CASSSLRERYF,TGTGCCAGCAGCTCCCTCAGGGAGCGGTACTTC
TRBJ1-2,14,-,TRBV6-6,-,CASSYDQTYSRYTF,TGTGCCAGCAGTTACGATCAGACTTATTCGCGCTACACCTTC
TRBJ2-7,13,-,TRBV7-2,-,CASSLGFSSEQYF,TGTGCCAGCAGCTTAGGGTTCTCGTCGGAGCAGTACTTC
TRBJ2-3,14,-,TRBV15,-,CATRDGGLADTQYF,TGTGCCACCAGAGACGGGGGGCTCGCAGATACGCAGTATTTT
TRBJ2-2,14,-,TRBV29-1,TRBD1,CSVGDRVMRGELFF,TGCAGCGTGGGGGACAGGGTAATGAGAGGGGAGCTGTTTTTT
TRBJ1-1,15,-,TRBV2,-,CASSETGTGNTEAFF,TGTGCCAGCAGTGAGACCGGGACGGGGAACACTGAAGCTTTCTTT
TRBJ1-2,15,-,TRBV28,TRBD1,CASSFSGGFNYGYTF,TGTGCCAGCAGTTTCTCAGGGGGTTTTAACTATGGCTACACCTTC
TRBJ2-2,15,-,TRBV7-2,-,CASTLYDLYTGELFF,TGTGCCAGCACCCTATATGATTTGTACACCGGGGAGCTGTTTTTT
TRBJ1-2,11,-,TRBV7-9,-,CASSVTYGYTF,TGTGCCAGCAGCGTAACCTATGGCTACACCTTC
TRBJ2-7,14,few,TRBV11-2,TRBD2,CASSLERGPYEQYF,TGTGCCAGCAGCCTCGAGCGGGGTCCCTACGAGCAGTACTTC
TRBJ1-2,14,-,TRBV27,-,CASSPLHRVDGYTF,TGTGCCAGCAGTCCCTTGCACAGGGTCGATGGCTACACCTTC
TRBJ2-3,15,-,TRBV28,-,CASSLPGVGGDTQYF,TGTGCCAGCAGTTTGCCCGGGGTAGGCGGAGATACGCAGTATTTT
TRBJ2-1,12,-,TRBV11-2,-,CASSLDERRQFF,TGTGCCAGCAGCTTAGACGAAAGGCGGCAGTTCTTC
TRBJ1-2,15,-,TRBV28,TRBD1,CASSLGTGFIYGYTF,TGTGCCAGCAGTTTAGGGACAGGGTTTATCTATGGCTACACCTTC
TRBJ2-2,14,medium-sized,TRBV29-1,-,CSGAMRGNTGELFF,TGCAGCGGTGCTATGAGAGGAAACACCGGGGAGCTGTTTTTT
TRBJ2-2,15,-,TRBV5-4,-,CASSLPGGVTGELFF,TGTGCCAGCAGCTTGCCTGGGGGCGTCACCGGGGAGCTGTTTTTT
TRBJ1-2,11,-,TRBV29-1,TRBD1,CSGTGEGGYTF,TGCAGTGGGACAGGGGAAGGCGGCTACACCTTC
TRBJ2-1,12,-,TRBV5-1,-,CASSLAGNEQFF,TGCGCCAGCAGCTTGGCCGGCAATGAGCAGTTCTTC
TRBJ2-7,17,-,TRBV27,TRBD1,CASSLSPTGGMQYEQYF,TGTGCCAGCAGTTTATCTCCGACAGGGGGCATGCAGTACGAGCAGTACTTC
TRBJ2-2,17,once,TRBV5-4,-,CASSLYRGTANTGELFF,TGTGCCAGCAGCTTGTACCGGGGGACTGCGAACACCGGGGAGCTGTTTTTT
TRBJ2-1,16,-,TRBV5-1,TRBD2,CASSREAGGRYNEQFF,TGCGCCAGCAGCCGGGAGGCGGGGGGCCGTTACAATGAGCAGTTCTTC
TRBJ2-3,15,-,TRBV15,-,CATSIRAVTSDTQYF,TGTGCCACCAGCATCCGGGCAGTGACCTCAGATACGCAGTATTTT
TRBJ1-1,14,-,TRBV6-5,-,CASSRPGGNTEAFF,TGTGCCAGCAGTAGGCCGGGGGGGAACACTGAAGCTTTCTTT
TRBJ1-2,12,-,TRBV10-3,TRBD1,CAITGDSYGYTF,TGTGCCATCACCGGGGACAGCTATGGCTACACCTTC
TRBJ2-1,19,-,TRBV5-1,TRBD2,CASSQNPNPGLAGYNEQFF,TGCGCCAGCAGCCAAAATCCCAACCCCGGACTAGCGGGGTACAATGAGCAGTTCTTC
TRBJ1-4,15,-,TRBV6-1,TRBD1,CASSLTGARNEKLFF,TGTGCCAGCAGTTTGACAGGGGCGCGTAATGAAAAACTGTTTTTT
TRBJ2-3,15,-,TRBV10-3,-,CAISEPGRITDTQYF,TGTGCCATCAGTGAGCCGGGACGAATCACAGATACGCAGTATTTT
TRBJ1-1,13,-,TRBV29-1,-,CSVSKGRGTEAFF,TGCAGCGTTTCGAAGGGGAGGGGCACTGAAGCTTTCTTT
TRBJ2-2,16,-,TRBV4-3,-,CASSYRDQQVTGELFF,TGCGCCAGCAGCTATAGAGACCAGCAGGTCACCGGGGAGCTGTTTTTT
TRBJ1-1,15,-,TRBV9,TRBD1,CASSMGQGVNTEAFF,TGTGCCAGCAGCATGGGACAGGGTGTGAACACTGAAGCTTTCTTT
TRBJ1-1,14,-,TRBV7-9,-,CASSLDIPNTEAFF,TGTGCCAGCAGCCTGGACATCCCGAACACTGAAGCTTTCTTT
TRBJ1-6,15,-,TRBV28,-,CASINVELWGSPLHF,TGTGCCAGCATTAATGTGGAGCTATGGGGGTCACCCCTCCACTTT
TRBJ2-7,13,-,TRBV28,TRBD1,CASRTGGTYEQYF,TGTGCCAGCAGGACAGGGGGGACCTACGAGCAGTACTTC
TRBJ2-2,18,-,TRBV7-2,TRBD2,CASSLEVVTSGGARELFF,TGTGCCAGCAGCTTAGAAGTGGTTACTAGCGGGGGGGCGAGGGAGCTGTTTTTT
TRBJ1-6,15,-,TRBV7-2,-,CASSYQAQGNSPLHF,TGTGCCAGCAGCTATCAGGCCCAGGGTAATTCACCCCTCCACTTT
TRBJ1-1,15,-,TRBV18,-,CASSPTGAMNTEAFF,TGTGCCAGCTCACCAACGGGGGCGATGAACACTGAAGCTTTCTTT
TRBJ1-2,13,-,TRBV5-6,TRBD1,CASSYRQGGGYTF,TGTGCCAGCAGCTACCGACAGGGCGGGGGCTACACCTTC
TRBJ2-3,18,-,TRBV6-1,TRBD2,CASSERRGGGRRTDTQYF,TGTGCCAGCAGTGAAAGGCGCGGCGGGGGGAGGCGCACAGATACGCAGTATTTT
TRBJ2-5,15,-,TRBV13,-,CASSTGILGQETQYF,TGTGCCAGCAGCACGGGGATTTTGGGCCAAGAGACCCAGTACTTC
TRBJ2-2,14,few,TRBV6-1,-,CASSVLQATGELFF,TGTGCCAGCAGTGTACTACAGGCTACCGGGGAGCTGTTTTTT
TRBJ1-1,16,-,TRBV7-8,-,CASSLGRDSRNTEAFF,TGTGCCAGCAGCTTAGGTCGGGACTCCCGGAACACTGAAGCTTTCTTT
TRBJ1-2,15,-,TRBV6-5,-,CASSSDRQAPYGYTF,TGTGCCAGCAGTTCCGATAGACAGGCACCTTATGGCTACACCTTC
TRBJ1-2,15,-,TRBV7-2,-,CASSPSAGVSNGYTF,TGTGCCAGCAGCCCGAGCGCGGGGGTTTCTAATGGCTACACCTTC
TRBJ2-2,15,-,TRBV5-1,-,CASSQTGANTGELFF,TGCGCCAGCAGCCAAACCGGGGCGAACACCGGGGAGCTGTTTTTT